The rows below give T cell receptor beta chains drawn from one sample of a study of control samples from healthy donors and cancer patients. TCRdb's table, derived via immunoSEQ multiplex PCR, lists solely in-frame clones and lacks some. The table records fewer than 150,000 clones, more than 85% of them present only once. Sequencing was done on a sample of blood. These receptors were obtained from a young man in good health. CDR3s include the opening cysteine and the closing phenylalanine or tryptophan. For some rows the clone size is stated as once, few or many, or as a class when expanded; others skip it.

V	size	CDR3
TRBV10-2	NA	CASRGTSLEETQYF
TRBV5-6	NA	CASSWDLQETQYF
TRBV12-5	NA	CASGLVLAGPGELFF
TRBV11-2	NA	CASSPLGGGYTEAFF
TRBV2	NA	CASSEARRSNQPQHF
TRBV19	once	CASTKSRQGAVYNEQFF
TRBV5-4	NA	CASSFTLGREAFF
TRBV4-2	NA	CASSLGMAGTANTEAFF
TRBV7-9	NA	CASSFEGGNEKLFF
TRBV9	NA	CASSVEGLNEKLFF
TRBV5-6	NA	CASIFDRGGNEQFF
TRBV14	NA	CASSQVNPNSPLHF
TRBV30	few	CARSQLAGSTDTQYF
TRBV5-5	NA	CASSLADQTGELFF
TRBV9	few	CASSVGSSGGQNTQYF
TRBV7-6	NA	CASSLAGQGWSQQFF
TRBV7-8	NA	CASSPGQIYTF
TRBV20-1	NA	CSARVNTEAFF
TRBV5-1	NA	CASSLTVYAYEQYF
TRBV25-1	NA	CASSESTGVSDTQYF
TRBV5-4	few	CASRRVGGTNTEAFF
TRBV11-2	once	CASSLALPRGEKLFF
TRBV12-3/TRBV12-4	few	CASSLMDTDTQYF
TRBV12-3/TRBV12-4	NA	CASSSEGAGGYTF
TRBV4-1	NA	CASSFGQGRTDTQYF
TRBV19	once	CASSMIQGADSPLHF
TRBV7-2	NA	CATGGRVYNEQFF
TRBV2	NA	CASSASLTSIHGYTF
TRBV6-6	NA	CASRTTSGGNEQFF
TRBV11-2	NA	CASSGGAGVETQYF
TRBV19	NA	CASSMGPLGSGNTIYF